The 27 T cell receptor beta chains below all came from one sample that was sequenced in a study of blood T cell repertoires in COVID-19. Clones were sequenced by immunoSEQ multiplex PCR, and TCRdb holds only the in-frame ones, with some missing. This table has tens of thousands of clones, roughly 93% appearing once. The sequenced sample consisted of peripheral blood. The source of these receptors is a human donor in a cohort sampled during active COVID-19.

The chain links TRBV19 to TRBJ1-2; 9 nucleotides match TRBD1. The CDR3 is made up of 17 amino acids. Germline trimming cut 5 bases from V and 4 bases from J; bases unmatched to any gene: 14. Germline V gene data show CDR1 as LNHDA and CDR2 as SQIVND (reference sequence). The CDR3 coding sequence is TGTGCCAGTAGTCACACAGGGGGCTCCGTTGTATTCTATGGCTACACCTTC. This sequence encodes CASSHTGGSVVFYGYTF. The whole variable domain, remainder taken from reference TRBV19 and TRBJ1-2, is DGGITQSPKYLFRKEGQNVTLSCEQNLNHDAMYWYRQDPGQGLRLIYYSQIVNDFQKGDIAEGYSVSREKKESFPLTVTSAQKNPTAFYLCASSHTGGSVVFYGYTFGSGTRLTVV.

The chain couples TRBV10-2 to TRBJ2-4; 9 bases map to TRBD1. After removal of 6 bases from V and 1 base from J, the junction contained 7 bases not matched to a gene. There are 16 residues in the CDR3. Germline V gene sequence: CDR1 WSHSY, CDR2 SAAADI. The CDR3 protein is CASRPTGGEAKNIQYF. In DNA, the CDR3 is TGCGCCAGCAGACCCACAGGGGGCGAGGCCAAAAACATTCAGTACTTC.

The V call is TRBV7-6, the J call TRBJ2-3; 7 bases are a match to TRBD2. The germline gives CDR1 SGHVS, CDR2 FNYEAQ. CDR3 length equals 14 residues. V lost 5 bases to trimming and J lost 0 bases; unmatched junction nucleotides: 2. This CDR3 is CASSRDYSTDTQYF. CDR3 coding DNA: TGTGCCAGCAGCCGGGACTACAGCACAGATACGCAGTATTTT.

The chain couples TRBV20-1 to TRBJ1-2; D remains unclear. This CDR3 contains 12 residues. Per the germline V gene, CDR1 is DFQATT and CDR2 is SNEGSKA (reference sequence). Trimming left V 3 bases short and J 12 bases short, with 17 bases between. The CDR3 sequence is CSASPTGRAHTF. The DNA for the CDR3 is TGCAGTGCTAGTCCAACGGGGAGGGCCCACACCTTC.

The CDR3 nucleotides are TGTGCCAGCAGTTACTTTTGGGGGGAATCAAGCACTGAAGCTTTCTTT. It codes for CASSYFWGESSTEAFF. This chain uses TRBV6-5 with TRBJ1-1, with D possibly being TRBD1 (5 bases). Germline CDR1 is MNHEY and CDR2 is SVGAGI. Between the trimmed V and J ends, which lost 1 base and 4 bases, there was a span of 16 bases. This CDR3 has 16 amino acids.

There are a few counts of this clone. The rearrangement uses TRBV6-5 and TRBJ2-5, with 9 bases that match TRBD2. There are 13 residues in the CDR3. Germline CDR1 and CDR2: MNHEY and SVGAGI. With V trimmed by 6 bases and J by 4 bases, 3 bases remained unmatched. The CDR3 spells CASRRLAVETQYF. As DNA, the CDR3 is TGTGCCAGCAGACGACTAGCGGTAGAGACCCAGTACTTC.

The V call is TRBV18, the J call TRBJ1-2; D is uncertain. V lost 3 bases to trimming and J lost 8 bases, with 13 bases between them. This CDR3 has 13 amino acids. The V gene's germline CDR1 is KGHSH and CDR2 LQKENI. In DNA, the CDR3 is TGTGCCAGCTCACCCGGCGAGGGTCGAGGCTACACCTTC. It encodes CASSPGEGRGYTF.

The chain joins TRBV19 to TRBJ1-5, with D uncertain. The germline V gene encodes CDR1 LNHDA and CDR2 SQIVND (reference sequence). The CDR3 loop spans 15 amino acids. The V end was cut by 3 bases, the J end by 5 bases, with 14 bases between. Here the CDR3 DNA reads TGTGCCAGTAGTATGGGCCCTGGGTACGATCAGCCCCAGCATTTT. It yields the protein CASSMGPGYDQPQHF.

This sequence joins TRBV5-1 and TRBJ1-1; D ambiguous. Germline V lookup: CDR1 SGHRS, CDR2 YFSETQ. CDR3 size: 14 residues. Between the trimmed V and J ends, which lost 4 bases and 4 bases, there was a span of 14 bases. The CDR3 is CASSHGSLGTEAFF. Written as DNA, the CDR3 is TGCGCCAGCAGCCATGGTAGTCTCGGCACTGAAGCTTTCTTT.

V usage is TRBV5-5 and J usage is TRBJ2-5; 7 nucleotides align to TRBD1. The CDR3 is 17 residues long. Germline V gene sequence: CDR1 SGHKS, CDR2 YYEKEE (reference sequence). V was pared by 1 base and J by 5 bases, with 14 bases of the junction left unmatched. The CDR3 protein is CASSLRGQVRLLETQYF. The CDR3 nucleotides are TGTGCCAGCAGCTTGAGAGGACAGGTTCGTCTCTTGGAGACCCAGTACTTC.

This chain connects TRBV14 to TRBJ2-3; D unresolved. Trimming removed 4 bases at V and 1 base at J, with 18 bases between. Per the germline V gene, CDR1 is SGHDN and CDR2 is FVKESK. This CDR3 has 17 amino acids. The CDR3 sequence: CASSPSGIVFGTDTQYF. The CDR3 DNA follows: TGTGCCAGCAGCCCCTCCGGTATTGTGTTCGGCACAGATACGCAGTATTTT.

V gene TRBV19 combines with J gene TRBJ1-6; no clear D gene. V dropped 3 bases and J dropped 0 bases, with 6 bases sitting between them. The CDR3 extends over 15 amino acids. CDR1 LNHDA and CDR2 SQIVND come from the germline V gene (reference sequence). This CDR3 is CASSIQNSYNSPLHF. As DNA, the CDR3 is TGTGCCAGTAGTATCCAGAACTCCTATAATTCACCCCTCCACTTT.

J is TRBJ2-7 and V is TRBV7-6, with D possibly matching TRBD1 (6 bases). This CDR3 contains 15 residues. Germline CDR1 and CDR2: SGHVS and FNYEAQ. Trimming pared 1 base from V and 1 base from J, leaving 11 bases between. CDR3 bases: TGTGCCAGCAGCTTAGATCCCAGGGGATCCTACGAGCAGTACTTC. This encodes CASSLDPRGSYEQYF.

This chain connects TRBV30 to TRBJ2-7; D ambiguous. CDR1 and CDR2 from the germline V gene are GTSNPN and SVGIG (reference sequence). This CDR3 is 12 amino acids long. Deletions cut 1 base from V and 3 bases from J, with 7 bases between. CDR3 DNA sequence: TGTGCCTGGAGTGACGGAGACTACGAGCAGTACTTC. Translation: CAWSDGDYEQYF.

This clone came up a few times. The chain joins TRBV5-6 to TRBJ2-7, with TRBD1 matching over 7 bases. This CDR3 comprises 17 residues. CDR1 SGHDT and CDR2 YYEEEE come from the germline V gene. V was clipped by 2 bases and J by 0 bases; unmatched bases: 11. The CDR3 is CASSLRVGQVASYEQYF. The CDR3 DNA reads TGTGCCAGCAGCTTACGGGTAGGACAGGTTGCCTCCTACGAGCAGTACTTC.

This clone has only one observation. This rearrangement joins TRBV19 to TRBJ2-2; 9 positions agree with TRBD1. Unmatched junction bases numbered 5, after V lost 3 bases and J lost 6 bases. The CDR3 covers 15 residues. CDR1 is LNHDA and CDR2 is SQIVND in the germline V gene (reference sequence). The CDR3 loop reads CASSMVTGGPGELFF. The CDR3 DNA reads TGTGCCAGTAGTATGGTGACAGGGGGGCCCGGGGAGCTGTTTTTT.

V gene TRBV6-5 combines with J gene TRBJ1-5, with D possibly matching TRBD1 (6 bases). Germline V lookup: CDR1 MNHEY, CDR2 SVGAGI. Trimming left V 4 bases short and J 1 base short, with 8 bases between. This CDR3 comprises 14 residues. CDR3 sequence: CASSSGDSNQPQHF. The CDR3 DNA follows: TGTGCCAGCAGTTCAGGGGACAGCAATCAGCCCCAGCATTTT.

The rearrangement joins TRBV13 to TRBJ1-1, with D unclear. Looked up from germline, CDR1 is PRHDT and CDR2 is FYEKMQ (reference sequence). V was shortened by 2 bases and J by 4 bases, with 11 bases between the two germline ends. The CDR3 length is 14 residues. The CDR3 DNA reads as TGTGCCAGCAGCTTATTTGGAGGGAGCACTGAAGCTTTCTTT. It encodes CASSLFGGSTEAFF.

The chain joins TRBV19 to TRBJ2-7, with 8 bases matching TRBD2. Germline CDR1 reads LNHDA; CDR2 reads SQIVND (reference sequence). There are 14 residues in the CDR3. J was trimmed by 4 bases and V by 6 bases; bases with no gene match: 8. The CDR3 here is CASSPGGGLYEQYF. CDR3 DNA: TGTGCCAGTAGCCCCGGGGGGGGGCTATACGAGCAGTACTTC.

This clone showed up just once. The J gene is TRBJ1-2, the V gene TRBV2; the match to TRBD1 covers 11 bases. CDR1 and CDR2 (germline): SNHLY, FYNNEI. The J segment lost 5 bases and the V segment lost 7 bases, leaving 21 bases of the junction unmatched. CDR3 length equals 19 residues. For the CDR3, the DNA is TGTGCCAGCAACTCGATACGTCAGGACAGGGGGCAATTTCGGTATGGCTACACCTTC. Protein product: CASNSIRQDRGQFRYGYTF.

This sequence joins TRBV5-1 and TRBJ2-7, with 14 bases lining up with TRBD2. CDR3 size: 16 residues. From germline, CDR1 is SGHRS and CDR2 YFSETQ. Trimming removed 1 base from V and 5 bases from J; junction bases left unmatched: 5. As DNA, the CDR3 is TGCGCCAGCAGCTTGCCAGGGACTAGCGGGAGCGACGAGCAGTACTTC. Protein product: CASSLPGTSGSDEQYF.

This chain joins TRBV10-2 and TRBJ2-1, with TRBD1 matching over 9 bases. The CDR3 sequence is 14 residues long. Trimming at V came to 11 bases and at J to 1 base, leaving 6 bases not matched to a gene. The germline V gene has CDR1 WSHSY and CDR2 SAAADI. The CDR3 sequence: CARKGTGSYNEQFF. CDR3 sequence (DNA): TGCGCCCGAAAAGGGACAGGGTCCTACAATGAGCAGTTCTTC.

The genes are TRBV6-1 and TRBJ2-1; maybe TRBD1 (5 bases). V lost 3 bases and J 6 bases, leaving 12 bases between the germline ends. This CDR3 is built from 14 residues. The germline V gene has CDR1 MNHNS and CDR2 SASEGT. The CDR3 DNA is TGTGCCAGCAGTGAGGTTGACAGCCTCAATGAGCAGTTCTTC. It yields the protein CASSEVDSLNEQFF.

The chain links TRBV5-4 to TRBJ2-5, with TRBD1 matching over 8 bases. The CDR3 runs 14 residues. Germline CDR1 is SGHNT and CDR2 is YYREEE (reference sequence). Trimming cost V 3 bases and J 3 bases; bases outside gene matches: 4. This chain's CDR3 is CASSSATGEETQYF. CDR3 bases: TGTGCCAGCAGCTCCGCGACAGGGGAAGAGACCCAGTACTTC.

The J gene is TRBJ1-1, the V gene TRBV4-1; weak D call: TRBD1 (6 bases). The CDR3 is made up of 14 amino acids. CDR1 is MGHRA, CDR2 YSYEKL, per germline. Trimming left V 1 base short and J 4 bases short, with 10 bases between. CDR3 in amino acids: CASSQGTGTTEAFF. The CDR3 DNA reads as TGCGCCAGCAGCCAAGGTACAGGGACCACTGAAGCTTTCTTT.

V usage is TRBV7-6 and J usage is TRBJ2-3; weak D call: TRBD1 (5 bases). The CDR3 extends over 17 amino acids. The V gene's germline CDR1 is SGHVS and CDR2 FNYEAQ. V lost 1 base and J 5 bases, leaving 19 bases between the germline ends. This chain's CDR3 is CASSLDFIGAFQDTQYF. The CDR3 coding sequence is TGTGCCAGCAGCTTAGACTTCATTGGGGCTTTTCAAGATACGCAGTATTTT.

The chain recombines TRBV12-3 or TRBV12-4 with TRBJ1-5, with 9 bases fitting TRBD1. The CDR3 spans 13 residues. Trimming at V came to 5 bases and at J to 6 bases, leaving 2 bases not matched to a gene. The CDR3, as DNA: TGTGCCAGCAGTAAGGGACAGGGTCAGCCCCAGCATTTT. Its protein product is CASSKGQGQPQHF.